There are a few counts of the clone carrying this T cell receptor (beta chain). Amplification of TCR beta CDR3 regions was performed using RNA transcripts as template. An initial round of RT-PCR targeting the TCR CDR3 relied on the HTBI primer set. In TCRdb, the multiplex PCR reads were re-called with MiXCR into one record per CDR3 protein. The sample has under 250,000 distinct CDR3 sequences; about a sixth are singletons. This specimen belongs to a study of T cells in Graves' hyperthyroidism and ophthalmopathy. In germline, CDR1 is LNHDA, CDR2 SQIVND (reference sequence). CDR3 length equals 16 residues. Between the trimmed V and J ends, which lost 0 bases and 1 base, there was a span of 10 bases.

Sequenced input: blood. The chain recombines TRBV19 with TRBJ2-1, with D unresolved. This receptor was identified in a man aged 50 or older with Graves' hyperthyroidism. CDR3 bases: TGTGCCAGTAGTATAGATCCGTCCGGATCCTACAATGAGCAGTTCTTC. Its translation is CASSIDPSGSYNEQFF.